One and the same sample provided the 2 T cell receptor beta chains below, sequenced in a study of blood T cells in healthy people across ages. With a J-beta primer mix and a sample-barcoded 5' primer, a second PCR ran 7 to 11 cycles. TCRdb processed the 5' RACE reads anew with MiXCR; each CDR3 protein has one entry. The sample yields 1,800,000 or so distinct CDR3 sequences, approximately 39% seen once. The sample was blood. The receptors were sampled from a human donor in good health.

The genes are TRBV2 and TRBJ1-2; D is undetermined. Germline CDR1 and CDR2: SNHLY and FYNNEI. V lost 2 bases, J lost 2 bases, and 6 bases lay in between. The CDR3 spans 13 residues. The CDR3 sequence: CASSENSNYGYTF. The CDR3 DNA follows: TGTGCCAGCAGTGAAAACAGCAACTATGGCTACACCTTC. The full variable domain, completed using reference TRBV2 and TRBJ1-2, is EPEVTQTPSHQVTQMGQEVILRCVPISNHLYFYWYRQILGQKVEFLVSFYNNEISEKSEIFDDQFSVERPDGSNFTLKIRSTKLEDSAMYFCASSENSNYGYTFGSGTRLTVV.

This clonotype was found a few times. The J gene is TRBJ2-1, the V gene TRBV29-1; either TRBD1 or TRBD2 may supply D (5 bases each). V shed 3 bases and J shed 6 bases, with 33 bases lying between them. Germline loops: CDR1 SQVTM, CDR2 ANQGSEA. This CDR3 contains 20 residues. The CDR3: CSVEGTFGGFAGWSRNEQFF. The CDR3, as DNA: TGCAGCGTTGAGGGGACGTTTGGTGGATTTGCCGGTTGGAGTCGCAATGAGCAGTTCTTC.